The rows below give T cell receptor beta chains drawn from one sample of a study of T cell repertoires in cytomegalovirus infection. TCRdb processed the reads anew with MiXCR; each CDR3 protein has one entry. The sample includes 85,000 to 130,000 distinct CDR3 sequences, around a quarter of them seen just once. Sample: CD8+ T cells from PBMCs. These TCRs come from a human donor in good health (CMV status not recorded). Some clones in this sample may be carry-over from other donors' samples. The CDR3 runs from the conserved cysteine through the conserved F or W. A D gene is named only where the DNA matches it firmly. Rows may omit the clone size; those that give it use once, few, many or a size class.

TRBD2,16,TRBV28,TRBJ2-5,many,CASSSETSGAQETQYF,TGTGCCAGCAGTTCCGAGACTAGCGGGGCTCAAGAGACCCAGTACTTC
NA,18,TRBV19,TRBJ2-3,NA,CASSIGPPAAASTDTQYF,TGTGCCAGTAGTATTGGACCACCAGCGGCCGCTAGCACAGATACGCAGTATTTT
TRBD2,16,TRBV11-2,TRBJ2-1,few,CASSPPLAGGRNEQFF,TGTGCCAGCAGCCCCCCTCTAGCGGGAGGGCGGAATGAGCAGTTCTTC
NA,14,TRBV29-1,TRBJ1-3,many,CSVESGTTGNTIYF,TGCAGCGTTGAATCCGGGACAACTGGAAACACCATATATTTT
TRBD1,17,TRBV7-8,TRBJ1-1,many,CASSPISVTGGNTEAFF,TGTGCCAGCAGCCCAATAAGTGTGACAGGGGGGAACACTGAAGCTTTCTTT
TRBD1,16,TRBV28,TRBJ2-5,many,CASSSSGTGDQETQYF,TGTGCCAGCAGTTCCTCCGGGACAGGGGACCAAGAGACCCAGTACTTC
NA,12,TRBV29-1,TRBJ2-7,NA,CSTRGQFYEQYF,TGCAGCACCCGAGGACAGTTCTACGAGCAGTACTTC
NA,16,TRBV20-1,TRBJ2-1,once,CSAKPTALSSYNEQFF,TGCAGTGCGAAACCAACAGCGTTGAGCTCCTACAATGAGCAGTTCTTC
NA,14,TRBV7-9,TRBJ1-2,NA,CASSLEKGLYGYTF,TGTGCCAGCAGCTTAGAAAAGGGGCTGTATGGCTACACCTTC
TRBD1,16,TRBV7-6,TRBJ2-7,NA,CASSGRGQGAINEQYF,TGTGCCAGCAGCGGGAGGGGACAGGGGGCGATCAACGAGCAGTACTTC
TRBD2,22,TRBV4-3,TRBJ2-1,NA,CASSQDEVGQYPLAGGYNEQFF,TGCGCCAGCAGCCAAGATGAAGTGGGCCAATATCCCCTAGCGGGAGGCTACAATGAGCAGTTCTTC
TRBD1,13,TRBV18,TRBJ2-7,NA,CASTETGLNEQYF,TGTGCCAGCACCGAGACAGGGCTCAACGAGCAGTACTTC
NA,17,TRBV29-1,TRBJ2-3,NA,CSAFHRASNPSTDTQYF,TGCAGCGCCTTTCACCGAGCTAGCAACCCTAGCACAGATACGCAGTATTTT
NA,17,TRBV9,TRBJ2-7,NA,CASSRRPDQGSGNEQYF,TGTGCCAGCAGCCGACGCCCTGATCAGGGTTCTGGTAACGAGCAGTACTTC
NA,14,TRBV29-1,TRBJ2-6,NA,CSVVDSYGANVLTF,TGCAGCGTAGTAGACTCTTATGGGGCCAACGTCCTGACTTTC